Sequencing of this TCR beta chain was carried out in a study of blood T cell repertoires in COVID-19. Study overall: T cells, B-cell-depleted T cells, or PBMCs provided the cDNA or gDNA that served as material.

CDR1 is SGHDN and CDR2 is FVKESK in the germline V gene. The V segment lost 4 bases and the J segment 4 bases; nucleotides outside the gene matches: 11. CDR3 length: 16 residues. Assay: immunoSEQ multiplex PCR; the TCRdb copy retains only in-frame clones and omits some. The sample yields about 200,000 clones, 85% to 90% seen once. The sequenced sample was peripheral blood. This sequence joins TRBV14 and TRBJ1-2; 8 bases align to TRBD1. The receptor comes from a man older than 75 with acute or convalescent COVID-19. Here the CDR3 reads CASSPYGQGLGYGYTF. CDR3 bases: TGTGCCAGCAGCCCCTATGGACAGGGATTGGGCTATGGCTACACCTTC.